The T cell receptor beta chain described here comes from a study of cytomegalovirus exposure and HLA in healthy donors. The PCR was carried out with 60 Vbeta primers and 13 Jbeta primers. Sequencing was performed with immunoSEQ multiplex PCR; in TCRdb, only in-frame clones are kept and a portion is missing. The sample has 50,000 to 60,000 clones. The junction had 6 bases not matched to a gene; V was cut back by 5 bases and J by 0 bases. This CDR3 comprises 17 residues. Germline values: CDR1 SGHAT, CDR2 FQNNGV. V gene TRBV11-2 combines with J gene TRBJ1-3, with 11 bases fitting TRBD1. The sequencing input was PBMCs. The source of this sequence is a male donor in good health and CMV-seronegative. As DNA, the CDR3 is TGTGCCAGCAGCACCTGGACAGGGGGCGGCTCTGGAAACACCATATATTTT. Translating gives CASSTWTGGGSGNTIYF.